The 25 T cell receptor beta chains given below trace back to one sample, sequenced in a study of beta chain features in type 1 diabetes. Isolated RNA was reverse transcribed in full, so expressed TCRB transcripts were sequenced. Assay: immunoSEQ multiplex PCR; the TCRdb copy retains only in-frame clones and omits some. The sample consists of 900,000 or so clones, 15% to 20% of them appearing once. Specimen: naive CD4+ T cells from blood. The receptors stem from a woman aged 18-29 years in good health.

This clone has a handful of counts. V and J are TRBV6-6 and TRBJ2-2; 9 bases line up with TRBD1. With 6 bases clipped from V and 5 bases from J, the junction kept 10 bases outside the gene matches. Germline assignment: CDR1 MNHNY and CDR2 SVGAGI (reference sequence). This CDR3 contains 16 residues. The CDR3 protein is CASRPPGQGYTGELFF. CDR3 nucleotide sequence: TGTGCCAGCAGACCTCCGGGACAGGGTTATACCGGGGAGCTGTTTTTT.

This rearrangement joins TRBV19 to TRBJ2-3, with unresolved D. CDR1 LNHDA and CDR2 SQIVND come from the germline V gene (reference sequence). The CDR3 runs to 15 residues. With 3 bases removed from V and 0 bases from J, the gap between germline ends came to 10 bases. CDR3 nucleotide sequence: TGTGCCAGTAGTATTCTGAGGATAAGCACAGATACGCAGTATTTT. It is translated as CASSILRISTDTQYF.

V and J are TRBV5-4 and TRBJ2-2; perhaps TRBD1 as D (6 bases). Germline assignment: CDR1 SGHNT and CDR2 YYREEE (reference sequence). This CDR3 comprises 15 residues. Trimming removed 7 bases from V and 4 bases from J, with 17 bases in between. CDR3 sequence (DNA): TGTGCCAGCCACCTGGGCAGGGGAAGCACCGGGGAGCTGTTTTTT. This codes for CASHLGRGSTGELFF.

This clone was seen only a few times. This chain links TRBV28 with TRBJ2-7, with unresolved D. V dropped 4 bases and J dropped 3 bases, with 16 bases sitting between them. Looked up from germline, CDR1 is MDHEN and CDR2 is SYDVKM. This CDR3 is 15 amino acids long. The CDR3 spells CASSSPEEYYYEQYF. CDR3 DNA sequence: TGTGCCAGCAGTTCCCCAGAAGAATACTACTACGAGCAGTACTTC.

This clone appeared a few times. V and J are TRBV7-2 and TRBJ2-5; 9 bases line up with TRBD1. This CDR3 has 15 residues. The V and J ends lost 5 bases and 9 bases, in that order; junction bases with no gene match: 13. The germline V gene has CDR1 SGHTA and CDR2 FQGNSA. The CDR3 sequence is CASSLTGTGLIAQYF. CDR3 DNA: TGTGCCAGCAGCCTTACCGGGACAGGGCTTATTGCCCAGTACTTC.

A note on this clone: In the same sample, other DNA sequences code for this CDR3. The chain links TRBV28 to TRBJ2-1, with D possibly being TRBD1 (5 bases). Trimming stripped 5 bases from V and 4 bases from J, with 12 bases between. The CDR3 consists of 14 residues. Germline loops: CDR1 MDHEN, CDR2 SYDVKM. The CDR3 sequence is CASSLTGPYNEQFF. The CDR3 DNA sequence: TGTGCCAGCAGTCTAACAGGTCCATACAATGAGCAGTTCTTC. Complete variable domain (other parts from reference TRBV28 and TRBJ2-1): DVKVTQSSRYLVKRTGEKVFLECVQDMDHENMFWYRQDPGLGLRLIYFSYDVKMKEKGDIPEGYSVSREKKERFSLILESASTNQTSMYLCASSLTGPYNEQFFGPGTRLTVL.

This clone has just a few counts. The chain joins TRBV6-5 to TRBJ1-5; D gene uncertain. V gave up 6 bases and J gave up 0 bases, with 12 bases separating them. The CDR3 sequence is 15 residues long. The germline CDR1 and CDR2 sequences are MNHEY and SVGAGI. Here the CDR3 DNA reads TGTGCCAGCAGAGCACTCGTGACTAGCAATCAGCCCCAGCATTTT. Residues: CASRALVTSNQPQHF.

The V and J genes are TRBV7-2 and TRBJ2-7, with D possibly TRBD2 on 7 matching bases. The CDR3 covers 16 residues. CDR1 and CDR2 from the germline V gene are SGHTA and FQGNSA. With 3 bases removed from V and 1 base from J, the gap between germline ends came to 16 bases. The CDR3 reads CASSFPSGTRSYEQYF. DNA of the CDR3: TGTGCCAGCAGCTTCCCCAGCGGGACACGGTCCTACGAGCAGTACTTC.

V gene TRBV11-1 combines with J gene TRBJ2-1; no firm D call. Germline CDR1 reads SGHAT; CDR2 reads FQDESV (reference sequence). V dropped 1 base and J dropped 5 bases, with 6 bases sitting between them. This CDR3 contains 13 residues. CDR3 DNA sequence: TGTGCCAGCAGCTTAGTCACGGACAATGAGCAGTTCTTC. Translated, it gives CASSLVTDNEQFF.

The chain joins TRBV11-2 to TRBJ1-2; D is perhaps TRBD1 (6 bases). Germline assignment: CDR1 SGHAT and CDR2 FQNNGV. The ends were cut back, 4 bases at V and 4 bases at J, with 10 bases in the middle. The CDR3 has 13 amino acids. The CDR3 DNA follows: TGTGCCAGCAGCTCGACAGGCCTCTATGGCTACACCTTC. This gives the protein CASSSTGLYGYTF. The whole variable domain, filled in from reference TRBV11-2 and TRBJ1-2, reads EAGVAQSPRYKIIEKRQSVAFWCNPISGHATLYWYQQILGQGPKLLIQFQNNGVVDDSQLPKDRFSAERLKGVDSTLKIQPAKLEDSAVYLCASSSTGLYGYTFGSGTRLTVV.

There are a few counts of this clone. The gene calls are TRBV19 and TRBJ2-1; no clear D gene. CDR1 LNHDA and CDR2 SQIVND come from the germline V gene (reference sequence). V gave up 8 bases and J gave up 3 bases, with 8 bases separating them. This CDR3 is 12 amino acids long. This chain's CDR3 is CASWSLYNEQFF. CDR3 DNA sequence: TGTGCCAGTTGGAGTCTCTACAATGAGCAGTTCTTC. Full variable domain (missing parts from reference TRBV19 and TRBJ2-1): DGGITQSPKYLFRKEGQNVTLSCEQNLNHDAMYWYRQDPGQGLRLIYYSQIVNDFQKGDIAEGYSVSREKKESFPLTVTSAQKNPTAFYLCASWSLYNEQFFGPGTRLTVL.

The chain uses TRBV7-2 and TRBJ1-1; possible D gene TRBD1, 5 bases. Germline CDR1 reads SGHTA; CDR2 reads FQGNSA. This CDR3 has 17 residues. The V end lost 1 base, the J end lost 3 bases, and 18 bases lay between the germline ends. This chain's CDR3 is CASSLGPPSAGDTEAFF. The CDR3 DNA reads TGTGCCAGCAGCTTAGGACCACCATCCGCGGGGGACACTGAAGCTTTCTTT.

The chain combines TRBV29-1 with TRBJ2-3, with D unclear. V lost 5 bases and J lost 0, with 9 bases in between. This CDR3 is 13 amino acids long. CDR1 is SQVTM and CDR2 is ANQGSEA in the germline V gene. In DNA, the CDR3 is TGCAGCGTTCAAGTCGGTAGCACAGATACGCAGTATTTT. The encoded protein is CSVQVGSTDTQYF.

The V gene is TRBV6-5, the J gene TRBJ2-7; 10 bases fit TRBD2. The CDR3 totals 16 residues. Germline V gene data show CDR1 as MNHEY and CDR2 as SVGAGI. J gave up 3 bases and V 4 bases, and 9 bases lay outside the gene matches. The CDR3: CASSSPLAGGVYEQYF. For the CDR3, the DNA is TGTGCCAGCAGTTCACCCTTAGCGGGAGGTGTCTACGAGCAGTACTTC.

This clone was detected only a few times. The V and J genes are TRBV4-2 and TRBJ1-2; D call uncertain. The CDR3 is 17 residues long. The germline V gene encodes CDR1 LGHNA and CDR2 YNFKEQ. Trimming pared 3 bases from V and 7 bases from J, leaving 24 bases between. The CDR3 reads CASSHPLNQALLFGYTF. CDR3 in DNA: TGTGCCAGCAGCCACCCGTTAAATCAAGCTCTCCTATTTGGCTACACCTTC.

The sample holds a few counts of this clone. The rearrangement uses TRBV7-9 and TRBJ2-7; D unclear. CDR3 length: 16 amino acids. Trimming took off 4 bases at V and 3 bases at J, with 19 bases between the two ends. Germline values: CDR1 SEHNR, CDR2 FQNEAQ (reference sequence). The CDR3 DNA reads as TGTGCCAGCAGCTCCGTACCCGGCACAGCATACTACGAGCAGTACTTC. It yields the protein CASSSVPGTAYYEQYF. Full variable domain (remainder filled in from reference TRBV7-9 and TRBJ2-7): DTGVSQNPRHKITKRGQNVTFRCDPISEHNRLYWYRQTLGQGPEFLTYFQNEAQLEKSRLLSDRFSAERPKGSFSTLEIQRTEQGDSAMYLCASSSVPGTAYYEQYFGPGTRLTVT.

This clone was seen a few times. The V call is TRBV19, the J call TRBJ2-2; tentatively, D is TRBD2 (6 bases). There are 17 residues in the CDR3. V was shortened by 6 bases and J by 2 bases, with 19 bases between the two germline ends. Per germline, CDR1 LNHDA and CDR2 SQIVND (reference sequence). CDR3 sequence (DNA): TGTGCCAGTAGGTCTCCGGGAGTCGGGACTAACACCGGGGAGCTGTTTTTT. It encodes CASRSPGVGTNTGELFF.

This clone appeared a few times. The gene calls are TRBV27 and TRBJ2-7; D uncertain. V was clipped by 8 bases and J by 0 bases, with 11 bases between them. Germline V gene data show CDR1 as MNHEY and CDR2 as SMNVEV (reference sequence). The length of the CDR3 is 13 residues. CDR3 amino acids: CASGRTGSYEQYF. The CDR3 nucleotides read TGTGCCAGCGGGCGGACGGGCTCCTACGAGCAGTACTTC.

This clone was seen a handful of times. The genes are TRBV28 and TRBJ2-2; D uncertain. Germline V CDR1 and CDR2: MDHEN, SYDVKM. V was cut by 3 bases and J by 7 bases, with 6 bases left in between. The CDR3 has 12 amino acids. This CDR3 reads CASSFSNGELFF. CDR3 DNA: TGTGCCAGCAGTTTTTCGAACGGGGAGCTGTTTTTT.

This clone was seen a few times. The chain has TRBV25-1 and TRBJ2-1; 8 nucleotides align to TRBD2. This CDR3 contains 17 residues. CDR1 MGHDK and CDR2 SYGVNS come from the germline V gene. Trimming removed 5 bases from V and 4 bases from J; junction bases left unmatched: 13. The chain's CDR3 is CASSHGTRRSSYNEQFF. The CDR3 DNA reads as TGTGCCAGCAGTCACGGGACTAGGCGATCATCTTACAATGAGCAGTTCTTC.

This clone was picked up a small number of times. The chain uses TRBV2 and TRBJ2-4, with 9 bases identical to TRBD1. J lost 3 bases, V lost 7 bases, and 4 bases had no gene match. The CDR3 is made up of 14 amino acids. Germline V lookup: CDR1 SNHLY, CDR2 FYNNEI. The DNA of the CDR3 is TGTGCCAGCAAACAGGGGGCTGACAAAAACATTCAGTACTTC. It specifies CASKQGADKNIQYF.

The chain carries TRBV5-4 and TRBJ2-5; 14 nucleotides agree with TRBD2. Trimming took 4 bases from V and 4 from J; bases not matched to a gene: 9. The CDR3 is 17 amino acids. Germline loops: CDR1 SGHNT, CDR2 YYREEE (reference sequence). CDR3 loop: CASSTRTSGRTGETQYF. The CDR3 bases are TGTGCCAGCAGCACCCGGACTAGCGGGAGGACGGGAGAGACCCAGTACTTC.

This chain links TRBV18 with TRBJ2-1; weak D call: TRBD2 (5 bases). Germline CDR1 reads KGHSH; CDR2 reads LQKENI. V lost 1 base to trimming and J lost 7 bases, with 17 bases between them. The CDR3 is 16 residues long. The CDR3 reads CASSPRQDLERNEQFF. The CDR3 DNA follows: TGTGCCAGCTCACCACGGCAGGACTTGGAACGAAATGAGCAGTTCTTC.

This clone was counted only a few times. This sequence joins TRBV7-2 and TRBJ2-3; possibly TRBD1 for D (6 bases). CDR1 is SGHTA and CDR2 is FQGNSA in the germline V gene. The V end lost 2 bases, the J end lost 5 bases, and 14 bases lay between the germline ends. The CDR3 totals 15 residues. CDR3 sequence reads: CASSLPQGAGDTQYF. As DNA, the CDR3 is TGTGCCAGCAGCTTACCACAGGGTGCAGGAGATACGCAGTATTTT. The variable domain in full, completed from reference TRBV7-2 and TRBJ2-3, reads GAGVSQSPSNKVTEKGKDVELRCDPISGHTALYWYRQSLGQGLEFLIYFQGNSAPDKSGLPSDRFSAERTGGSVSTLTIQRTQQEDSAVYLCASSLPQGAGDTQYFGPGTRLTVL.

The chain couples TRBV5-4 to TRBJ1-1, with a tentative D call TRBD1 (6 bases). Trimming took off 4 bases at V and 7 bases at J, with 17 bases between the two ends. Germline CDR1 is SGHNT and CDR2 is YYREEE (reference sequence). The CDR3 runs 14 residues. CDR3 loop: CASSLTIGGNEAFF. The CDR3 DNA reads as TGTGCCAGCAGCCTCACAATAGGGGGAAATGAAGCTTTCTTT.